One sample yielded the 4 T cell receptor beta chains listed below, sequenced in a study of T-cell reconstitution after alpha-beta-depleted transplantation in children (dated by TCRdb to the mid-2010s). The treatment or condition label corresponds to: allogeneic hematopoietic cell transplantation with graft depleted of TCRalphabeta T cells and CD19 B cells. Preparation of the library involved PCR. Instrument used: Illumina HiSeq 2500. TCR library preparation used molecular barcoding, with unique molecular identifiers applied to normalize quantification of the TCRbeta repertoire. TCRdb trimmed the raw reads at Q25, called clones with MiXCR and kept productive beta chains. Rows with one shared CDR3 protein collapse into an entry with the most common genes and DNA. Counted in this sample were hundreds of thousands of distinct CDR3 sequences; over 10% of them appeared once. The ten largest clonotypes hold about 2.2% of the sample.

Sequencing used PBMCs, mostly from graft donor cells, obtained 360 days after TCRalphabeta/CD19-depleted stem cell transplant. These receptors were obtained from a male patient aged 10 to 17 who had a stem cell transplant for acute myeloid leukemia, so the T cells may come from the graft donor.

The table lists this clonotype with many counts. The chain employs TRBV7-3 and TRBJ2-7, with D tentatively TRBD1 (6 bases). The CDR3 loop spans 14 amino acids. V dropped 2 bases and J dropped 7 bases, with 15 bases sitting between them. Germline CDR1 SGHTA, CDR2 FQGTGA. The CDR3 protein is CASSLGPQGGEQYF. CDR3 DNA: TGTGCCAGCAGCTTAGGACCACAGGGCGGGGAGCAGTACTTC.

This chain connects TRBV7-8 to TRBJ2-2, with TRBD2 matching over 7 bases. Trimming cost V 5 bases and J 7 bases; bases outside gene matches: 19. Germline CDR1 SGHVS, CDR2 FQNEAQ. This CDR3 region has 18 residues. This CDR3 is CASSVPSRGSPLVGELFF. CDR3 nucleotides: TGTGCCAGCAGCGTACCATCTCGCGGGAGTCCTCTGGTCGGGGAGCTGTTTTTT.

The sample holds many counts of this clonotype. The CDR3 protein is CASSSSGTSYEQYF. CDR3 bases: TGTGCCAGCAGTTCTAGCGGGACCTCCTACGAGCAGTACTTC. The V gene is TRBV7-3, the J gene TRBJ2-7; 9 positions match TRBD2. V lost 6 bases to trimming and J lost 0 bases; unmatched junction nucleotides: 3. Germline V gene sequence: CDR1 SGHTA, CDR2 FQGTGA. This CDR3 comprises 14 residues.

The table lists this clonotype with a count of one. A read error may produce the germline difference seen at one junction end. The chain employs TRBV18 and TRBJ2-1, with D possibly matching TRBD2 (6 bases). In germline, CDR1 is KGHSH, CDR2 LQKENI. This CDR3 region has 16 residues. CDR3 nucleotides: TGTGCCAGCTCACCATTGGCTAGCGTCTCCTACAATGAGCAGTTCTTT. Residues: CASSPLASVSYNEQFF.